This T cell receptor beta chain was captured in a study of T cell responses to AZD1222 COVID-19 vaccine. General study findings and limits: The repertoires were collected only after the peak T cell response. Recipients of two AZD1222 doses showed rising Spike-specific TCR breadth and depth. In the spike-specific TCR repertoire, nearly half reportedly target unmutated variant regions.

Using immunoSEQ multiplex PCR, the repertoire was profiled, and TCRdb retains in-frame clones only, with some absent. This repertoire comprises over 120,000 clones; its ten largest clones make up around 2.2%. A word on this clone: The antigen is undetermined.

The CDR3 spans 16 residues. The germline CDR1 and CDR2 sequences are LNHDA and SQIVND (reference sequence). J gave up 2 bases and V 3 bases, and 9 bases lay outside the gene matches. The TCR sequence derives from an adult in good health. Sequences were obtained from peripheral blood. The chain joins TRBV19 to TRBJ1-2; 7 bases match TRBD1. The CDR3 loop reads CASSMRFTGDNYGYTF. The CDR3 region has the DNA TGTGCCAGTAGTATGAGGTTTACAGGGGACAACTATGGCTACACCTTC.